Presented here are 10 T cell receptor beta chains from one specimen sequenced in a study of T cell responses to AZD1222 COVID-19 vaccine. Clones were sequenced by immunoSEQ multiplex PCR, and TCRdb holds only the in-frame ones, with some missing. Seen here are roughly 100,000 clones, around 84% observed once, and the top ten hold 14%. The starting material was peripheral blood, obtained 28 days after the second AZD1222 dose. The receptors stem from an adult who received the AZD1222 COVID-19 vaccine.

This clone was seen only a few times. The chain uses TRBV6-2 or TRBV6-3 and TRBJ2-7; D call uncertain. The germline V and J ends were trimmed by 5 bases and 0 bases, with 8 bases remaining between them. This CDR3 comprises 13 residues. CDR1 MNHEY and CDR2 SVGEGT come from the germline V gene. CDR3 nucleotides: TGTGCCAGCAGTGCACGACGCTCCTACGAGCAGTACTTC. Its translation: CASSARRSYEQYF.

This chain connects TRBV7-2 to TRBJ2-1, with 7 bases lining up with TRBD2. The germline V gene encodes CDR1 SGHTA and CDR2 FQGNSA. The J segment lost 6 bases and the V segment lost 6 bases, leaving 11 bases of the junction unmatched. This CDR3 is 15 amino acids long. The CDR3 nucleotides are TGTGCCAGCAGACGTCGGCTAGCGGACGGCAATGAGCAGTTCTTC. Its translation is CASRRRLADGNEQFF.

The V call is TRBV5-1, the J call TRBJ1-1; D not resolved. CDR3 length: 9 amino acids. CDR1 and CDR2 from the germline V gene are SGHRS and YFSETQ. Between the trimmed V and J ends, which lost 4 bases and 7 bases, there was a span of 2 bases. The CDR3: CASSLEAFF. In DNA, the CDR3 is TGCGCCAGCAGCCTTGAAGCTTTCTTT.

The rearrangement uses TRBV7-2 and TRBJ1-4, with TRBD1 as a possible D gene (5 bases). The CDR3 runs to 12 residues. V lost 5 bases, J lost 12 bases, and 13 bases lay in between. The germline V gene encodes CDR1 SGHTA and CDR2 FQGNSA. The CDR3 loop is CASSNVGTELFF. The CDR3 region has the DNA TGTGCCAGCAGCAACGTCGGGACGGAACTGTTTTTT.

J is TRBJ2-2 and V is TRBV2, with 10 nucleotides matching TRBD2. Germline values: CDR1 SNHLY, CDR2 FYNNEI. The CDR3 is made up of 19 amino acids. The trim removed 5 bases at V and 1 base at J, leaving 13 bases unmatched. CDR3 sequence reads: CASSKRTSGVLWNTGELFF. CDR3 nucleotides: TGTGCCAGCAGTAAGAGGACTAGCGGTGTCTTATGGAACACCGGGGAGCTGTTTTTT.

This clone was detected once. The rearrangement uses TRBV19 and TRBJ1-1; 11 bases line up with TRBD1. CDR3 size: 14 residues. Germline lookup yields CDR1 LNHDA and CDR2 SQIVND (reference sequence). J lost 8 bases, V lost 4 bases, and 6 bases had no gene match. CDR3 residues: CASSSPGTGGEAFF. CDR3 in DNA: TGTGCCAGTAGTAGTCCCGGGACAGGGGGAGAAGCTTTCTTT.

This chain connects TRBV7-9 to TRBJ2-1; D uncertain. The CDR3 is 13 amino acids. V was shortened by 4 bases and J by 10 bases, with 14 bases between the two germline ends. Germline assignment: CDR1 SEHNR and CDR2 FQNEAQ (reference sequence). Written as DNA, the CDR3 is TGTGCCAGCAGCTACGGGCATACTGAAGAGCAGTTCTTC. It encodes CASSYGHTEEQFF.

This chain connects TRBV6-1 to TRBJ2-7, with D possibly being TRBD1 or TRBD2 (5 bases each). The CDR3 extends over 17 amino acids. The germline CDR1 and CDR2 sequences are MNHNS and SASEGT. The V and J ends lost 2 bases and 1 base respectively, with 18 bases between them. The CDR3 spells CASSERGGSLSSYEQYF. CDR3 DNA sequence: TGTGCCAGCAGTGAACGGGGCGGCTCCCTATCTTCCTACGAGCAGTACTTC.

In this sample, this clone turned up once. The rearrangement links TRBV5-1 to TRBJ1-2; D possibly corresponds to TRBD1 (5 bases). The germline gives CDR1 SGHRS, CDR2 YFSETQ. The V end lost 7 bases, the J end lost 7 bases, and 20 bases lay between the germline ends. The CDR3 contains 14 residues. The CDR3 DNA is TGCGCCAGCCACAGCCGATTCGGGACGGGTGGCTACACCTTC. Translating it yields CASHSRFGTGGYTF.

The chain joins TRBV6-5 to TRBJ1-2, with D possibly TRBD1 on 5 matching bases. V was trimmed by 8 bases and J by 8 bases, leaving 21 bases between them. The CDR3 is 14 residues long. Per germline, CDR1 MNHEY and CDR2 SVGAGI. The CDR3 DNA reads TGTGCCAGCGTACAGGATCACCCGCCGGGGGGCTACACCTTC. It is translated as CASVQDHPPGGYTF.